A selection of T cell receptor beta chains follows, all from one sample in a study of T-cell reconstitution after alpha-beta-depleted transplantation in children. TCRdb re-derived calls from the PCR reads in MiXCR, one entry per CDR3 protein. The table lists about 610,000 distinct CDR3 sequences, about 10% of them singletons. This material consisted of PBMCs from the stem cell graft donor, taken from the stem cell graft. The source of these receptors is a human donor who donated a stem cell graft to a child with acute myeloid leukemia. CDR3s include the opening cysteine and the closing phenylalanine or tryptophan. The D gene is left open where the match is weak. Size is omitted from some rows. Given values are once, few, many or a class for expanded clones.

few	TRBV28	TRBD2	17	TRBJ2-5	CASSGDRTSGTQETQYF	TGTGCCAGCAGTGGGGATAGGACTAGCGGGACCCAAGAGACCCAGTACTTC
.	TRBV4-1	TRBD2	17	TRBJ2-1	CASSQELGGRAYNEQFF	TGCGCCAGCAGCCAAGAATTAGGCGGGAGGGCCTACAATGAGCAGTTCTTC
many	TRBV29-1	TRBD2	14	TRBJ2-3	CSGTGTSNTDTQYF	TGCAGCGGTACCGGGACTAGCAACACAGATACGCAGTATTTT
.	TRBV11-2	.	14	TRBJ2-2	CASSLDPGLRELFF	TGTGCCAGCAGCTTAGATCCGGGATTGCGGGAGCTGTTTTTT
few	TRBV5-6	.	15	TRBJ2-2	CASSSGQRNTGELFF	TGTGCCAGCAGCAGCGGACAACGGAACACCGGGGAGCTGTTTTTT
few	TRBV19	.	15	TRBJ1-5	CASSILGQINQPQHF	TGTGCCAGTAGTATTCTTGGGCAGATCAATCAGCCCCAGCATTTT
.	TRBV7-4	.	17	TRBJ2-6	CASSLILTGTGANVLTF	TGTGCCAGCAGCTTAATCCTTACAGGGACTGGGGCCAACGTCCTGACTTTC
few	TRBV29-1	TRBD1	14	TRBJ1-2	CSVELQGARGGYTF	TGCAGCGTTGAATTACAGGGGGCGAGGGGTGGCTACACCTTC
many	TRBV20-1	.	14	TRBJ2-7	CSAKKTSSPNEQYF	TGCAGTGCTAAAAAAACTAGCAGTCCTAACGAGCAGTACTTC
many	TRBV12-3/TRBV12-4	TRBD2	15	TRBJ2-1	CASSSSGRVYNEQFF	TGTGCCAGCAGCTCGAGCGGGAGGGTCTACAATGAGCAGTTCTTC
.	TRBV11-3	TRBD2	17	TRBJ2-1	CASSPRTSGSSANEQFF	TGTGCCAGCAGCCCCAGGACTAGCGGGAGTTCGGCCAATGAGCAGTTCTTC
few	TRBV5-1	TRBD2	15	TRBJ2-3	CASSMPSGATDTQYF	TGCGCCAGCAGCATGCCTAGCGGGGCCACAGATACGCAGTATTTT
.	TRBV7-2	TRBD2	14	TRBJ2-7	CASSSLAGRDEQYF	TGTGCCAGCAGCTCCCTAGCGGGGCGGGACGAGCAGTACTTC
.	TRBV5-1	TRBD1	14	TRBJ1-2	CASKYGTVGYGYTF	TGCGCCAGCAAATATGGGACAGTGGGCTATGGCTACACCTTC
.	TRBV27	.	15	TRBJ2-2	CASSFFDSYSGELFF	TGTGCCAGCAGTTTCTTCGATTCTTACTCCGGGGAGCTGTTTTTT